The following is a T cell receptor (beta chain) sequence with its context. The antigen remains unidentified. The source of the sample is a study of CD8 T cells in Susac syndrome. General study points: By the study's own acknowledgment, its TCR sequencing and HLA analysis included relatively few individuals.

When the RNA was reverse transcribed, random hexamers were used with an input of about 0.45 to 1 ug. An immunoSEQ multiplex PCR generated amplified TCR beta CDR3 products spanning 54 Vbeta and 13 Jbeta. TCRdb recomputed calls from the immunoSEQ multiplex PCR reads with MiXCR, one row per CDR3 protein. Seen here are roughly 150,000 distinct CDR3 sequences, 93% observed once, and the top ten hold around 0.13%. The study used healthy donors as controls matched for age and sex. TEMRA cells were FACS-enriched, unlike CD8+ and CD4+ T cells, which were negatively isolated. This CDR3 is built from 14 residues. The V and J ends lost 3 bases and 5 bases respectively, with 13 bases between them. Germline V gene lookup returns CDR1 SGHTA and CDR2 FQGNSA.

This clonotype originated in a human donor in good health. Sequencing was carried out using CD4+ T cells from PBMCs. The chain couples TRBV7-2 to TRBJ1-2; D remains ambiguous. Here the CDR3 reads CASSFGWRVYGYTF. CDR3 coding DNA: TGTGCCAGCAGCTTTGGCTGGAGGGTGTATGGCTACACCTTC.